This paragraph reports one TCR beta chain. The antigen this receptor binds is unknown. At one end the junction does not follow the germline gene, possibly because of a read error. According to the germline V gene, CDR1 reads SGHRS and CDR2 reads YFSETQ. Counted from cysteine to phenylalanine, this CDR3 has 15 amino acids. Only the CDR3 DNA stays, 45 bases, in frame from base 1. This specimen belongs to a study of tumor and adjacent non-tumor tissue in lung cancer (dated by TCRdb to between 2018 and 2020). Study-level background: The cohort included around twelve adenocarcinoma, 2 squamous cell carcinoma and 1 small cell lung cancer patients. Ages among the roughly 15 patients ranged from about 30 to 85 years, there were 10 or so men and 5 women, and disease was at TNM stage I to III. The study compared bulk TCRbeta repertoires from lung tumor tissue and matched distant non-tumor lung tissue of approximately 15 lung cancer patients. Some 30 paired specimens, one tumor and one normal lung sample per patient, were profiled by TCRbeta CDR3 sequencing. Sequencing generated a total of 125,075,908 productive TCRbeta reads, averaging about 4 million reads per sample.

What the authors observed across the whole study: Peripheral blood was not sequenced, so blood TCRbeta repertoires in these lung cancer patients were not examined. The methods do not name the sequencing platform or mention unique molecular identifiers. TCR diversity was significantly higher in younger patients, and greater tumor TCR diversity was associated with shorter overall survival and shorter disease-free survival. A significantly larger cumulative share of the repertoire was made up by the top 100 clones in normal lung than in tumor tissue. The cohort had only about 16 patients, and the authors noted that larger samples and more detailed clinical data are needed. TCR diversity (inverse Simpson) was significantly higher in tumor than in normal lung tissue (around 450 vs 160, P = 0.0075, Mann-Whitney U test).

RNA was isolated from bulk, unsorted tissue, and RNA quality was assessed with a NanoDrop ND-1000 and an Agilent 2100. All donors had newly diagnosed lung cancer, had not received prior chemotherapy, and were admitted for thoracic surgery in China between August and November 2014. Patients who had received previous radiotherapy or chemotherapy, or who had another concurrent cancer, were excluded from the study. Surgical tissue pieces of about 1-2.1 cm3 were preserved in RNAlater solution and stored at -80 °C until use. Libraries came from multiplex PCR. Sequencing relied on an Illumina HiSeq 2500. TCRbeta libraries were constructed through three rounds of nested PCR with primers (Table S4) according to protocols modified from ARM-PCR. Before sequencing, PCR products of 200-500 bp were excised from the gel and purified with the QIAquick gel extraction kit. The authors processed their data as follows. Reads were cleaned using Trimmomatic, were merged into complete CDR3 sequences using FLASH, and were assigned to V(D)J germline segments using MiTCR. Clonal diversity was calculated as the inverse Simpson's index using VDJtools. In-frame sequences without a premature stop codon were defined as productive reads. The public reads were reanalyzed by TCRdb: fastp trimming at Q25, MiXCR alignment, in-frame beta chains only. Each entry is one CDR3 protein sequence, shown with its most common DNA and genes. The V and J calls shown here were made by TCRdb, not taken from the authors' results. The table for this sample lists about 66,000 distinct CDR3 sequences; roughly 72% of them were counted only once. 28% of the sample belongs to the ten largest clones.

The chain links TRBV5-1 with TRBJ2-3; 10 bases in the junction line up with TRBD2. The material sequenced was lung tumor tissue. This sequence was found in a man in his 60s with non-small cell lung cancer. The CDR3 protein is CASSQLAGVTDAQYF. The nucleotide sequence is given as TGCGCCAGCAGCCAGCTAGCGGGAGTCACAGATGCGCAGTATTTT. With the rest looked up from the reference TRBV5-1 and TRBJ2-3 genes rather than sequenced, the full variable domain is KAGVTQTPRYLIKTRGQQVTLSCSPISGHRSVSWYQQTPGQGLQFLFEYFSETQRNKGNFPGRFSGRQFSNSRSEMNVSTLELGDSALYLCASSQLAGVTDAQYFGPGTRLTVL.